This T cell receptor beta chain was sequenced during a study of blood T cell repertoires in COVID-19. Overall study context: Samples came from the United States, Italy and Spain, spanning acute and convalescent COVID-19. The cDNA or gDNA used as material had been derived from T cells, B-cell-depleted T cells, or PBMCs.

J lost 4 bases, V lost 4 bases, and 8 bases had no gene match. CDR1 is SGHRS and CDR2 is YFSETQ in the germline V gene. The CDR3 sequence is 17 residues long. In the source study's methods: Scientists estimated how many nucleated cells there were by amplifying reference gene primers. Assay used: immunoSEQ multiplex PCR; TCRdb lists only in-frame clones, some missing. V, J and clone size reflect that table, while D and trimming were determined from the DNA. This sample has 220,000 or so clones, with about nine tenths found just once. The genes are TRBV5-1 and TRBJ2-3; 14 nucleotides align to TRBD2. The material sequenced was peripheral blood. The origin of this receptor is a man in his sixties who had recovered from COVID-19. CDR3 sequence (DNA): TGCGCCAGCAGCCCAACCGGGACTAGCGGGAGTGCAGATACGCAGTATTTT. It yields the protein CASSPTGTSGSADTQYF.